This paragraph reports one TCR beta chain. The target antigen is unknown. The data derive from a study of CD8 T cells in ankylosing spondylitis. Study-wide results and caveats: Matched synovial fluid from ankylosing spondylitis patients was reported to be enriched for disease-linked clones. There was a TCR beta motif, made of eight highly homologous variants, that appeared characteristic of ankylosing spondylitis blood.

TCRdb used MiXCR to reprocess the 5' RACE reads, holding one entry per CDR3 protein. The table shows 670,000 or so distinct CDR3 sequences, with roughly 20% occurring only once. With 7 bases removed from V and 8 bases from J, the gap between germline ends came to 18 bases. This CDR3 has 14 amino acids. The germline V gene has CDR1 SGHRS and CDR2 YFSETQ. Sequenced material: blood, either unsorted or a sorted T cell fraction (not recorded which). The sequence derives from a male donor with ankylosing spondylitis. The chain links TRBV5-1 to TRBJ2-2; D perhaps matches TRBD1 (6 bases). The CDR3: CASRKAQGSGELFF. The CDR3 coding sequence is TGCGCCAGCCGAAAGGCACAGGGATCAGGGGAGCTGTTTTTT.